Sequencing of this TCR beta chain was carried out in a study of somatic mutations in cytotoxic T cells in rheumatoid arthritis. Germline-derived CDR1 and CDR2 are MDHEN and SYDVKM. J gave up 6 bases and V 8 bases, and 6 bases lay outside the gene matches. The CDR3 covers 15 residues. Data came from immunoSEQ multiplex PCR; TCRdb stores just in-frame clones and leaves some out. The sample yields 12,000 to 15,000 clones, approximately 90% seen once. Material: CD4+ T cells sorted from blood. The chain carries TRBV28 and TRBJ2-1, with TRBD2 matching 14 bases. This sequence originates from a man between 65 and 85 years old with rheumatoid arthritis. The CDR3 coding sequence is TGTGCCAGCGTATCCGGGACTAGCGGGAGCAATGAGCAGTTCTTC. This gives the protein CASVSGTSGSNEQFF.